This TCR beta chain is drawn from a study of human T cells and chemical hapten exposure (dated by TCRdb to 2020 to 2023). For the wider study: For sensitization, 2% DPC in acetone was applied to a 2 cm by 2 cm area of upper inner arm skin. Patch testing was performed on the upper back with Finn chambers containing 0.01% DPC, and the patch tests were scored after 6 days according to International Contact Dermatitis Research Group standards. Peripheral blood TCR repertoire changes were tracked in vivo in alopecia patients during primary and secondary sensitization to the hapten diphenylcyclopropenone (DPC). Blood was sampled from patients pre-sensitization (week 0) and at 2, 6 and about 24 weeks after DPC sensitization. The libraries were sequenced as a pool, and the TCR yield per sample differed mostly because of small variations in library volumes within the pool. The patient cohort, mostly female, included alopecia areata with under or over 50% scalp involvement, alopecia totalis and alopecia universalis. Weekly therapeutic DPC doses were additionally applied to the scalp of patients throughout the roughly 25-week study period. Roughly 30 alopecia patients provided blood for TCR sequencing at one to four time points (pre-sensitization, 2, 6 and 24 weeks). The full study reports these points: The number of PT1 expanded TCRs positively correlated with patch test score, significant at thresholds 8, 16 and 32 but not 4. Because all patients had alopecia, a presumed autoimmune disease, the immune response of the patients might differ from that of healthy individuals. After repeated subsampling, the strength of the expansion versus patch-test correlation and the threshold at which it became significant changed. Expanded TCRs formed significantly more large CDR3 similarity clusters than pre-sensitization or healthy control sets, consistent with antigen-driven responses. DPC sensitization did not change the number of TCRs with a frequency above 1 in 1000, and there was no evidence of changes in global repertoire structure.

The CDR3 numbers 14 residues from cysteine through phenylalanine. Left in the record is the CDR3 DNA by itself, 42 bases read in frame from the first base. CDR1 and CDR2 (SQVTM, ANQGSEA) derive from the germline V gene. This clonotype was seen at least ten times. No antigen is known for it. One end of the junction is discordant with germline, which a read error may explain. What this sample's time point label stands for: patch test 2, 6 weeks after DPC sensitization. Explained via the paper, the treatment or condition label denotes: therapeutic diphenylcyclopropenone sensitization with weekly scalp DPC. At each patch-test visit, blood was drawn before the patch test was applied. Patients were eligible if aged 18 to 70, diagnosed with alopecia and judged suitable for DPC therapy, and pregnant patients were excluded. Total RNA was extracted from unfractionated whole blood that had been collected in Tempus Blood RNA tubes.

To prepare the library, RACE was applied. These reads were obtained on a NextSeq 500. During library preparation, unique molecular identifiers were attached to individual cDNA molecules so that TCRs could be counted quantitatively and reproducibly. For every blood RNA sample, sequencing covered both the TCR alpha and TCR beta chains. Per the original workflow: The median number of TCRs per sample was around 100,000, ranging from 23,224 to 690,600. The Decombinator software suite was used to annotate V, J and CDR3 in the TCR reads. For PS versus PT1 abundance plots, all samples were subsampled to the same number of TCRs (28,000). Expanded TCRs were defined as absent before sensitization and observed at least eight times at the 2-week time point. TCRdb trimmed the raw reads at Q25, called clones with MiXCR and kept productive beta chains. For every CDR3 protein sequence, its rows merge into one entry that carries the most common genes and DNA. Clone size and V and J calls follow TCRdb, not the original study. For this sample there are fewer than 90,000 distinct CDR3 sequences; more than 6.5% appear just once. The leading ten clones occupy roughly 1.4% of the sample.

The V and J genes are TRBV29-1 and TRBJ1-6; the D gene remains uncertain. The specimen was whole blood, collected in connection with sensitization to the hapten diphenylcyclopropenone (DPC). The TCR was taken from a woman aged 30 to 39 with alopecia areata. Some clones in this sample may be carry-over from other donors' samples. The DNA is TGCAGCGTTCAAGAACAGAGAGATAATTCACCCCTCCACTTT. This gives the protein CSVQEQRDNSPLHF.